This T cell receptor (beta chain) was sequenced for a study of beta chain features in type 1 diabetes. Whole-study context: Age, gender and cell yields were similar between patients and healthy donors.

With regard to this clone: The antigen remains unidentified.

The CDR3 has 13 amino acids. The V and J ends lost 4 bases and 3 bases respectively, with 11 bases between them. The V gene's germline CDR1 is SGHTS and CDR2 YDEGEE. Study-level results: A definitive answer on HLA type influencing TCRB rearrangement was not reached here.

Expressed TCRB transcripts were sequenced after all isolated RNA was converted to cDNA. Stem cell-like memory T cell samples averaged approximately 940,000 immunoSEQ reads each. Some clones are missing from TCRdb's copy, which holds only in-frame ones; the method was immunoSEQ multiplex PCR. The table has approximately 15,000 clones, approximately 40% seen once. The sequencing input was stem cell memory CD4+ T cells from blood. The TCR sequence derives from a middle-aged woman in good health. The genes are TRBV5-8 and TRBJ2-7, with D perhaps matching TRBD2 (5 bases). The chain's CDR3 is CASSEGPGYEQYF. CDR3 nucleotide sequence: TGTGCCAGCAGCGAGGGTCCTGGCTACGAGCAGTACTTC.